These 2 T cell receptor beta chains came from one sample sequenced in a study of T cells in Graves' hyperthyroidism and ophthalmopathy (dated by TCRdb to about 2019). The method was multiplex PCR. Reads for this sample came from an Illumina HiSeq 2000. Amplification of TCR beta CDR3 regions was carried out from RNA transcripts. A first-round RT-PCR of the TCR CDR3 used the HTBI primer set with the Qiagen OneStep RT-PCR kit. TCRdb redid the processing of the public reads, applying fastp at Q25 and MiXCR, and retained in-frame beta chains. Rows with a matching CDR3 protein are joined into one entry that keeps the most common DNA and genes. The sample table lists hundreds of thousands of distinct CDR3 sequences, approximately 42% of them with a count of one. The top ten hold less than 9% of the sample. The sequencing input was peripheral blood or thyroid tissue (not recorded which). These receptors were taken from an adult man with Graves' disease, either hyperthyroidism or ophthalmopathy (not recorded which).

The J gene is TRBJ1-2, the V gene TRBV29-1; TRBD1 is a possible D gene (5 bases). CDR1 is SQVTM and CDR2 is ANQGSEA in the germline V gene. The CDR3 covers 14 residues. V lost 7 bases, J lost 0 bases, and 15 bases lay in between. In DNA, the CDR3 is TGCAGCGGGGGACGGATGAACACTAACTATGGCTACACCTTC. Translated: CSGGRMNTNYGYTF.

This clonotype was seen at least ten times. The chain recombines TRBV7-8 with TRBJ1-1, with a weak D call TRBD1 (6 bases). This CDR3 comprises 13 residues. Germline CDR1 is SGHVS and CDR2 is FQNEAQ. Trimming took off 4 bases at V and 4 bases at J, with 10 bases between the two ends. This CDR3 is CASSSGASTEAFF. The CDR3 region has the DNA TGTGCCAGCAGCTCAGGGGCGAGCACTGAAGCTTTCTTT. Full variable domain (rest looked up from reference TRBV7-8 and TRBJ1-1): GAGVSQSPRYKVAKRGQDVALRCDPISGHVSLFWYQQALGQGPEFLTYFQNEAQLDKSGLPSDRFFAERPEGSVSTLKIQRTQQEDSAVYLCASSSGASTEAFFGQGTRLTVV.